The 26 T cell receptor beta chains presented below share a single source sample, sequenced in a study of cytotoxic CD8 clonotypes in ibrutinib-treated CLL. Profiled with immunoSEQ multiplex PCR; TCRdb holds only in-frame clones, not every one. The data show some 200,000 clones, around 70% seen once. The sample consisted of PBMCs, taken after 12 months of ibrutinib treatment. The source is a human donor with chronic lymphocytic leukemia.

This clone has a handful of counts. The chain joins TRBV7-8 to TRBJ1-4; D is unresolved. Germline lookup yields CDR1 SGHVS and CDR2 FQNEAQ. CDR3 length equals 13 residues. The ends were cut back, 2 bases at V and 2 bases at J, with 3 bases in the middle. The CDR3 bases are TGTGCCAGCAGCTTAAGGACTAATGAAAAACTGTTTTTT. Translating it yields CASSLRTNEKLFF.

The chain is built from TRBV28 and TRBJ2-5; no clear D gene. The CDR3 sequence is 15 residues long. Per germline, CDR1 MDHEN and CDR2 SYDVKM. Trimming took 6 bases from V and 7 from J, leaving 21 bases between them. The CDR3: CASSHADPRHGTQYF. CDR3 coding DNA: TGTGCCAGCAGCCACGCGGACCCGAGGCACGGGACCCAGTACTTC.

The sample holds a few counts of this clone. Other DNA sequences within the sample encode an identical CDR3. The J gene is TRBJ1-1, the V gene TRBV20-1; no clear D gene. Between the trimmed V and J ends, which lost 3 bases and 5 bases, there was a span of 7 bases. The CDR3 consists of 11 residues. From germline, CDR1 is DFQATT and CDR2 SNEGSKA (reference sequence). Here the CDR3 reads CSARAGTEAFF. The DNA for the CDR3 is TGCAGTGCTAGGGCCGGGACTGAAGCTTTCTTT.

There are many counts of this clone. This sequence joins TRBV28 and TRBJ1-1; D uncertain. The CDR3 is 13 residues long. Germline lookup yields CDR1 MDHEN and CDR2 SYDVKM. The germline V and J ends were trimmed by 3 bases and 9 bases, with 14 bases remaining between them. CDR3 in DNA: TGTGCCAGCAGTTTCCCGAGCAGGCTGAAAGCTTTCTTT. As protein: CASSFPSRLKAFF.

The J gene is TRBJ1-1, the V gene TRBV5-4; 11 bases are a match to TRBD1. Germline lookup yields CDR1 SGHNT and CDR2 YYREEE (reference sequence). The CDR3 length is 15 residues. J lost 3 bases, V lost 3 bases, and 4 bases had no gene match. This chain's CDR3 is CASSYPGQGDTEAFF. The CDR3, as DNA: TGTGCCAGCAGCTATCCGGGACAGGGGGACACTGAAGCTTTCTTT.

The chain couples TRBV30 to TRBJ1-6; 9 nucleotides line up with TRBD1. Germline CDR1 and CDR2: GTSNPN and SVGIG (reference sequence). This CDR3 spans 17 amino acids. V was pared by 3 bases and J by 0 bases, with 6 bases of the junction left unmatched. CDR3 sequence (DNA): TGTGCCTGGAGGCCTCAACAGGGGGCCTCCTATAATTCACCCCTCCACTTT. This sequence encodes CAWRPQQGASYNSPLHF.

V and J are TRBV5-6 and TRBJ2-7; TRBD2 is a possible D gene (6 bases). The CDR3 extends over 11 amino acids. Per the germline V gene, CDR1 is SGHDT and CDR2 is YYEEEE. Deletions cut 6 bases from V and 6 bases from J, with 10 bases between. CDR3 coding DNA: TGTGCCAGCACAACCGGGGGCGAGCAGTACTTC. Encoded protein: CASTTGGEQYF.

This clone has a single count. The chain recombines TRBV29-1 with TRBJ2-4; 7 bases line up with TRBD1. The germline CDR1 and CDR2 sequences are SQVTM and ANQGSEA. V trimming: 4 bases; J trimming: 2 bases; junction bases outside the gene matches: 2. CDR3 length equals 13 residues. CDR3 sequence: CSVATGSKNIQYF. CDR3 DNA: TGCAGCGTTGCGACAGGGTCCAAAAACATTCAGTACTTC.

The chain links TRBV7-8 to TRBJ1-5; a possible D gene is TRBD1 (5 bases). The CDR3 sequence is 16 residues long. Looked up from germline, CDR1 is SGHVS and CDR2 is FQNEAQ. The ends were cut back, 5 bases at V and 2 bases at J, with 16 bases in the middle. The DNA of the CDR3 is TGTGCCAGCAGCACCAGTCGGCAGGGCGGCAATCAGCCCCAGCATTTT. It yields the protein CASSTSRQGGNQPQHF.

The table lists this clone with many counts. This sequence joins TRBV10-3 and TRBJ1-1, with D perhaps matching TRBD1 (6 bases). The CDR3 runs to 17 residues. V lost 0 bases and J 1 base, leaving 15 bases between the germline ends. CDR1 is ENHRY, CDR2 SYGVKD, per germline. CDR3 protein: CAISESWGGSQNTEAFF. The CDR3 bases are TGTGCCATCAGTGAGTCCTGGGGGGGCTCTCAGAACACTGAAGCTTTCTTT.

The J gene is TRBJ2-5, the V gene TRBV2; D is perhaps TRBD1 (6 bases). The CDR3 contains 14 residues. Trimming cost V 7 bases and J 1 base, with 13 bases left between them. Germline V CDR1 and CDR2: SNHLY, FYNNEI. The CDR3 region has the DNA TGTGCCAGCAAGAGTAGGGACACCCAAGAGACCCAGTACTTC. It yields the protein CASKSRDTQETQYF.

This chain links TRBV6-6 with TRBJ1-5; unclear D gene. Germline V CDR1 and CDR2: MNHNY, SVGAGI (reference sequence). This CDR3 has 15 amino acids. V lost 7 bases, J lost 4 bases, and 17 bases lay in between. The CDR3 bases are TGTGCCAGCACCTTAGGACCCCAAGTAAATCAGCCCCAGCATTTT. Translating it yields CASTLGPQVNQPQHF.

This clone was seen just once. The chain has TRBV7-9 and TRBJ2-1, with D unclear. The CDR3 runs 13 residues. With 5 bases removed from V and 9 bases from J, the gap between germline ends came to 14 bases. Germline-derived CDR1 and CDR2 are SEHNR and FQNEAQ (reference sequence). The CDR3 region is CASSLVEKGEQFF. DNA of the CDR3: TGTGCCAGCAGCCTTGTTGAAAAGGGTGAGCAGTTCTTC.

The chain has TRBV10-2 and TRBJ1-1, with D possibly TRBD1 on 5 matching bases. This CDR3 spans 16 amino acids. The germline gives CDR1 WSHSY, CDR2 SAAADI. The germline V and J ends were trimmed by 5 bases and 0 bases, with 16 bases remaining between them. CDR3 sequence (DNA): TGCGCCAGCAGTCGTGGGGCAGATAGGATGAACACTGAAGCTTTCTTT. Translating gives CASSRGADRMNTEAFF.

This clone was observed many times. The J gene is TRBJ2-7, the V gene TRBV11-2; 12 positions agree with TRBD2. The CDR3 contains 14 residues. From germline, CDR1 is SGHAT and CDR2 FQNNGV. The V and J ends lost 6 bases and 5 bases, in that order; junction bases with no gene match: 5. This CDR3 reads CASRETSGRHEQYF. For the CDR3, the DNA is TGTGCCAGCAGGGAGACTAGCGGGAGACACGAGCAGTACTTC. Full variable domain (missing parts from reference TRBV11-2 and TRBJ2-7): EAGVAQSPRYKIIEKRQSVAFWCNPISGHATLYWYQQILGQGPKLLIQFQNNGVVDDSQLPKDRFSAERLKGVDSTLKIQPAKLEDSAVYLCASRETSGRHEQYFGPGTRLTVT.

A few counts support this clone. The rearrangement joins TRBV6-5 to TRBJ1-4; D gene uncertain. CDR1 MNHEY and CDR2 SVGAGI come from the germline V gene. The CDR3 has 14 amino acids. Trimming pared 8 bases from V and 0 bases from J, leaving 10 bases between. The CDR3 DNA sequence: TGTGCCAGCGCACCTTCAGCAACTAATGAAAAACTGTTTTTT. Protein: CASAPSATNEKLFF.

The rearrangement uses TRBV7-9 and TRBJ2-5; D is ambiguous. The V gene's germline CDR1 is SEHNR and CDR2 FQNEAQ (reference sequence). The length of the CDR3 is 15 residues. V was shortened by 8 bases and J by 2 bases, with 18 bases between the two germline ends. CDR3 in DNA: TGTGCCAGCGGTACTCAGGCGAGCTATCAAGAGACCCAGTACTTC. It codes for CASGTQASYQETQYF.

This clone was found a few times. The rearrangement joins TRBV7-2 to TRBJ2-1, with D tentatively TRBD1 (6 bases). The CDR3 length is 14 residues. Trimming took off 7 bases at V and 0 bases at J, with 10 bases between the two ends. Germline V gene sequence: CDR1 SGHTA, CDR2 FQGNSA. The CDR3 DNA reads TGTGCCAGCAATCGACAGGCCTCCTACAATGAGCAGTTCTTC. It encodes CASNRQASYNEQFF.

This rearrangement joins TRBV4-2 to TRBJ2-2; no clear D. CDR3 size: 14 residues. CDR1 is LGHNA and CDR2 is YNFKEQ in the germline V gene. V lost 6 bases, J lost 5 bases, and 13 bases lay in between. CDR3 sequence (DNA): TGTGCCAGCAGGCCTTCGTCTCGAACCGGGGAGCTGTTTTTT. Translation gives CASRPSSRTGELFF.

This clone has only a few counts. This sequence joins TRBV18 and TRBJ1-2; D may be TRBD1 (6 bases). Trimming pared 5 bases from V and 0 bases from J, leaving 10 bases between. This CDR3 is built from 14 residues. Germline V lookup: CDR1 KGHSH, CDR2 LQKENI. The CDR3: CASSFRGANYGYTF. CDR3 nucleotides: TGTGCCAGCTCATTCAGGGGCGCTAACTATGGCTACACCTTC.

This clone was counted a few times. The rearrangement links TRBV2 to TRBJ1-6, with D possibly being TRBD1 (6 bases). Looked up from germline, CDR1 is SNHLY and CDR2 is FYNNEI. The CDR3 length is 15 residues. V shed 6 bases and J shed 9 bases, with 18 bases lying between them. The CDR3 is CASRAGQSGTSPLHF. The CDR3 nucleotides read TGTGCCAGCAGAGCGGGACAAAGCGGTACTTCACCCCTCCACTTT.

The chain links TRBV30 to TRBJ1-5; 10 positions match TRBD1. Germline assignment: CDR1 GTSNPN and CDR2 SVGIG (reference sequence). J was trimmed by 1 base and V by 0 bases; bases with no gene match: 3. The CDR3 has 16 amino acids. CDR3 nucleotides: TGTGCCTGGAGTGTTTGGGACAGGGGAAGCAATCAGCCCCAGCATTTT. Translating it yields CAWSVWDRGSNQPQHF.

The chain carries TRBV30 and TRBJ2-7, with 7 nucleotides matching TRBD2. The trim removed 2 bases at V and 2 bases at J, leaving 6 bases unmatched. There are 14 residues in the CDR3. Germline lookup yields CDR1 GTSNPN and CDR2 SVGIG (reference sequence). As DNA, the CDR3 is TGTGCCTGGAGTAATAAGCGGGACCCCTACGAGCAGTACTTC. Translating it yields CAWSNKRDPYEQYF.

The rearrangement joins TRBV30 to TRBJ1-1; D unclear. This CDR3 is 12 amino acids long. Germline CDR1 reads GTSNPN; CDR2 reads SVGIG (reference sequence). V was shortened by 3 bases and J by 2 bases, with 7 bases between the two germline ends. CDR3 loop: CAWREENTEAFF. CDR3 nucleotides: TGTGCCTGGAGGGAAGAAAACACTGAAGCTTTCTTT.

The chain recombines TRBV30 with TRBJ1-2, with D hard to call. Germline CDR1 reads GTSNPN; CDR2 reads SVGIG (reference sequence). This CDR3 spans 13 amino acids. The V end was cut by 4 bases, the J end by 2 bases, with 11 bases between. CDR3 nucleotide sequence: TGTGCCTGGAACAAGCTTCAGAACTATGGCTACACCTTC. Translated, it gives CAWNKLQNYGYTF. Full variable domain (remainder filled in from reference TRBV30 and TRBJ1-2): SQTIHQWPATLVQPVGSPLSLECTVEGTSNPNLYWYRQAAGRGLQLLFYSVGIGQISSEVPQNLSASRPQDRQFILSSKKLLLSDSGFYLCAWNKLQNYGYTFGSGTRLTVV.

This chain links TRBV10-3 with TRBJ2-7, with D possibly being TRBD1 or TRBD2 (7 bases each). Trimming took 3 bases from V and 3 from J, leaving 15 bases between them. The CDR3 loop spans 15 amino acids. Germline-derived CDR1 and CDR2 are ENHRY and SYGVKD. The CDR3 sequence is CAISDPGGGDYEQYF. The CDR3 DNA is TGTGCCATCAGTGATCCAGGGGGGGGAGACTACGAGCAGTACTTC.